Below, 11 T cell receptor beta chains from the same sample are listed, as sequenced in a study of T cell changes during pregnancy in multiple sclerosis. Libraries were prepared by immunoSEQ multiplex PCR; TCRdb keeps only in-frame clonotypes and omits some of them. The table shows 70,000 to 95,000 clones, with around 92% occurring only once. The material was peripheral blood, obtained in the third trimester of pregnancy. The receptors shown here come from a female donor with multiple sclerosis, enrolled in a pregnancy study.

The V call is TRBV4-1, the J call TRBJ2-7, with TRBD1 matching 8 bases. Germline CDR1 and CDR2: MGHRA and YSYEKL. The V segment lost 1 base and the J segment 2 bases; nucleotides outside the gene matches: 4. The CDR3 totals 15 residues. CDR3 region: CASSQAGTGAYEQYF. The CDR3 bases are TGCGCCAGCAGCCAAGCTGGGACAGGAGCCTACGAGCAGTACTTC.

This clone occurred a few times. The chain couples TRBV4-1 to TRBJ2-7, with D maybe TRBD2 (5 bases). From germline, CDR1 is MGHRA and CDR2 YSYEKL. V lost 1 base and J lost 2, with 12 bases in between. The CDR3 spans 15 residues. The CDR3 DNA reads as TGCGCCAGCAGCCAAGTCCCGGGATTCACCTACGAGCAGTACTTC. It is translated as CASSQVPGFTYEQYF.

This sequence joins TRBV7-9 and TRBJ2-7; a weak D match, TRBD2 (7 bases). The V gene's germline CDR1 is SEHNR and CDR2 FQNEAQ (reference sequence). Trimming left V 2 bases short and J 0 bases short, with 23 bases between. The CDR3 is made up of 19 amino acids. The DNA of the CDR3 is TGTGCCAGCAGCTTAAGCGGCGGGGGCCGGGCGGGGAGCTCCTACGAGCAGTACTTC. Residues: CASSLSGGGRAGSSYEQYF.

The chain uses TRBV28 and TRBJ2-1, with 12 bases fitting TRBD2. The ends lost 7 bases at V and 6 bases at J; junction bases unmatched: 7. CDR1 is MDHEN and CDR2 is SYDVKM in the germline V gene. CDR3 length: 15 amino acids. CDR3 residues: CASTPGLAGSNEQFF. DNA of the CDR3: TGTGCCAGCACTCCGGGACTAGCGGGTAGCAATGAGCAGTTCTTC.

The CDR3 DNA sequence: TGTGCCAGTAGTCCGGGACAGGGGCGAGATTTTTCAGAGACCCAGTACTTC. This translates into CASSPGQGRDFSETQYF. The V and J genes are TRBV19 and TRBJ2-5, with TRBD1 identical over 10 bases. There are 17 residues in the CDR3. Trimming at V came to 5 bases and at J to 4 bases, leaving 13 bases not matched to a gene. CDR1 and CDR2 from the germline V gene are LNHDA and SQIVND (reference sequence).

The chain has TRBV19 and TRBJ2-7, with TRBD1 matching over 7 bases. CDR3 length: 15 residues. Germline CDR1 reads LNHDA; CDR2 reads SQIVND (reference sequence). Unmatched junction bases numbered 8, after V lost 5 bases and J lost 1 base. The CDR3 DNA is TGTGCCAGTAGTGCGCTACAGGGGAGATCCTACGAGCAGTACTTC. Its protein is CASSALQGRSYEQYF.

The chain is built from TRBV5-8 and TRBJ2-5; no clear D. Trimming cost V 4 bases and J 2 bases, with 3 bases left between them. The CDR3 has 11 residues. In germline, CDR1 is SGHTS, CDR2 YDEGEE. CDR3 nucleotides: TGTGCCAGCAGCCAGCAAGAGACCCAGTACTTC. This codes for CASSQQETQYF.

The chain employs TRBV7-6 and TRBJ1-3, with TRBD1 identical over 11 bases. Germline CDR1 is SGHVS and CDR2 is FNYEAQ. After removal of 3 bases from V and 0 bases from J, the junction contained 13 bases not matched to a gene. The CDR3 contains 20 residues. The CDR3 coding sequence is TGTGCCAGCAGCTTGTTCGGGACAGGGGGAATCCCGGCCTCTGGAAACACCATATATTTT. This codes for CASSLFGTGGIPASGNTIYF.

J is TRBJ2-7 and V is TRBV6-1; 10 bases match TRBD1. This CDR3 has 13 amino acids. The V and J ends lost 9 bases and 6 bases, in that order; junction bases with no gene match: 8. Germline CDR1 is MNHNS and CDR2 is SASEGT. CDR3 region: CASRMTGGREQYF. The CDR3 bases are TGTGCCAGTCGAATGACAGGGGGCCGCGAGCAGTACTTC.

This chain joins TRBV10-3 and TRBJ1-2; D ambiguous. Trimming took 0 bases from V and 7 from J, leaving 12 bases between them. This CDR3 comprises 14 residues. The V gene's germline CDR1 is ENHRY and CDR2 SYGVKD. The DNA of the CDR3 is TGTGCCATCAGTGAGTCGACTAGACAAGCTGGCTACACCTTC. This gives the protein CAISESTRQAGYTF.

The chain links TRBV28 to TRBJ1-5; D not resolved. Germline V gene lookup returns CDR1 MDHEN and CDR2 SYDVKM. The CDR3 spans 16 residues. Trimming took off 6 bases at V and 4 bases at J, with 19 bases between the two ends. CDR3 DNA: TGTGCCAGCAGACCCGGCCGGGATAGGAGTAATCAGCCCCAGCATTTT. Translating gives CASRPGRDRSNQPQHF.